This T cell receptor beta chain comes out of a study of blood T cells in healthy people across ages. With V trimmed by 6 bases and J by 5 bases, 12 bases remained unmatched. The CDR3 totals 15 residues. In germline, CDR1 is MNHEY, CDR2 SMNVEV (reference sequence). This clonotype has more than one count but fewer than ten. Its antigen is unidentified. Through a sample-barcoded 5' primer and a J-beta primer mix, a second PCR was run for 7 to 11 cycles. Sequencing recovered at least 3 million CDR3-containing paired-end reads from each sample. In TCRdb, the 5' RACE reads were re-called with MiXCR into one record per CDR3 protein. Altogether roughly 1.4 million distinct CDR3 sequences are present, 59% being singletons, with the ten largest covering more than 6%. The study's findings and limits: Naive CD4+ cells and diversity were both higher in long-lived donors than in aged donors.

This clonotype originated in a young man in good health. This sequence joins TRBV27 and TRBJ2-7, with 8 bases lining up with TRBD2. Sequencing was done on a sample of blood. The CDR3 is CASRPTSDFPHEQYF. CDR3 nucleotides: TGTGCCAGCAGGCCGACTAGCGATTTTCCCCACGAGCAGTACTTC.